The rows below give T cell receptor beta chains drawn from one sample of a study of T cells in Graves' hyperthyroidism and ophthalmopathy. TCRdb called the multiplex PCR reads again in MiXCR, with one record for every CDR3 protein. The data contain roughly 570,000 distinct CDR3 sequences, about half of them seen just once; the ten biggest clones take up about 8.3%. Sequences were obtained from peripheral blood or thyroid tissue (not recorded which). The receptor set was obtained from a woman aged 18-29 years with Graves' hyperthyroidism. The CDR3 runs from the conserved cysteine through the conserved F or W. A D gene is named only where the DNA matches it firmly. The size entry is marked missing in some rows and otherwise reads once, few, many or a size class.

few	TRBV7-2	13	TRBJ1-2	.	TGTGCCAGCAGCTTACAAGGTTCGGATGGCTACACCTTC	CASSLQGSDGYTF
.	TRBV7-2	20	TRBJ2-3	TRBD2	TGTGCCAGCAGCGCCCGGGGTAGCGGGAGGATCCTTATTAGCACAGATACGCAGTATTTT	CASSARGSGRILISTDTQYF
many	TRBV10-3	13	TRBJ1-1	.	TGTGCCATCAAAGGAGGACAGAACACTGAAGCTTTCTTT	CAIKGGQNTEAFF
many	TRBV7-8	13	TRBJ2-5	.	TGTGCCAGCACCCTCTTGGGCGGAGAGACCCAGTACTTC	CASTLLGGETQYF
.	TRBV7-3	18	TRBJ2-3	TRBD2	TGTGCCAGCAGCTCGGGACTAGCGGGAACCTTTAGCACAGATACGCAGTATTTT	CASSSGLAGTFSTDTQYF
.	TRBV29-1	13	TRBJ1-5	.	TGCAGCTTAGGCCAGGGGAAAAATCAGCCCCAGCATTTT	CSLGQGKNQPQHF
.	TRBV29-1	12	TRBJ1-2	TRBD1	TGCAGCGTCCGACAGGGGGGCGGTGGCTACACCTTC	CSVRQGGGGYTF
few	TRBV30	13	TRBJ2-5	.	TGTGCCTGGAGCAACAGGGCCTCGGGGACCCAGTACTTC	CAWSNRASGTQYF
.	TRBV15	15	TRBJ2-5	TRBD1	TGTGCCACCAGCAGAGTGTCTGGACAGGGGGAGACCCAGTACTTC	CATSRVSGQGETQYF
.	TRBV6-2/TRBV6-3	14	TRBJ2-7	.	TGTGCCAGCAGTTTTCGAGACTTGGGAGGCGAGCAGTACTTC	CASSFRDLGGEQYF
.	TRBV10-2	12	TRBJ2-5	.	TGCGCCAGCAGTGAGGACAGGGAGGCCCAGTACTTC	CASSEDREAQYF
.	TRBV7-3	15	TRBJ2-7	TRBD2	TGTGCCAGCAGCTTCGGACTAGCGGGAGACCATGAGCAGTACTTC	CASSFGLAGDHEQYF
.	TRBV12-3/TRBV12-4	15	TRBJ1-1	.	TGTGCCACCGTGGACAGCTTGGGATTCGATTCTGAAGCTTTCTTT	CATVDSLGFDSEAFF
many	TRBV7-6	13	TRBJ1-2	TRBD1	TGTGCCAGCAGCTTCACAGGGGGTGGTGGCTACACCTTC	CASSFTGGGGYTF
.	TRBV14	14	TRBJ2-7	.	TGTGCCAGCAGCCTTCGGACCGGGATCGACGAGCAGTACTTC	CASSLRTGIDEQYF
few	TRBV24-1	15	TRBJ1-5	.	TGTGCCACCAGTTCCGGGGCCGATGGCAAACGGCCCCAGCATTTT	CATSSGADGKRPQHF
many	TRBV5-1	15	TRBJ1-2	.	TGCGCCAGCAGCCCGGACTGGGGGCGAGGCTATGGCTACACCTTC	CASSPDWGRGYGYTF
many	TRBV7-2	13	TRBJ2-3	.	TGTGCCAGCAGCCGGACCTTCACAGATACGCAGTATTTT	CASSRTFTDTQYF
many	TRBV6-6	16	TRBJ1-5	.	TGTGCCAGCAGTGGAAGGACGGGAGTGAGCAATCAGCCCCAGCATTTT	CASSGRTGVSNQPQHF
many	TRBV5-6	15	TRBJ2-2	.	TGTGCCAGCAGCTTGGTTGTCCAGAACACCGGGGAGCTGTTTTTT	CASSLVVQNTGELFF
many	TRBV20-1	12	TRBJ1-3	.	TGCAGTGCTGCCCGGGGCGTAAACACCATATATTTT	CSAARGVNTIYF
.	TRBV20-1	15	TRBJ2-7	.	TGCAGTGCTAGAGATCCGGGGGACACGGGCTACGGGCAGTACTTC	CSARDPGDTGYGQYF
.	TRBV20-1	13	TRBJ2-7	TRBD2	TGCAGTGCTAGCGGCGGGAGGGCCTACGAGCAGTACTTC	CSASGGRAYEQYF
many	TRBV6-1	13	TRBJ1-2	.	TGTGCCAGCAAAGAAGGGTGGTACTATGGCTACACCTTC	CASKEGWYYGYTF
.	TRBV12-3/TRBV12-4	15	TRBJ1-5	TRBD1	TGTGCCAGCAGTCGGACAGGGAGGAGGCAAGAGACCCAGCATTTT	CASSRTGRRQETQHF
.	TRBV29-1	13	TRBJ1-3	.	TGCAGCGTTGGTGACAGAGGGGGAAACACCATATATTTT	CSVGDRGGNTIYF
many	TRBV20-1	13	TRBJ2-7	.	TGCAGTGCTGGGAGTAGCGGAACCTACGAGCAGTACTTC	CSAGSSGTYEQYF
many	TRBV6-6	14	TRBJ1-6	TRBD1	TGTGCCAGCAGTTTCGGGACAGGAGGAAAACCCCTCCACTTT	CASSFGTGGKPLHF
.	TRBV10-3	14	TRBJ1-5	.	TGTGCCATCAGTTCTAGGGGCTACGAGCAGCCCCAGCATTTT	CAISSRGYEQPQHF
many	TRBV7-6	18	TRBJ1-1	TRBD1	TGTGCCAGCAGCTTACTGGGTGGGACAGGGTCGGAGAGCACTGAAGCTTTCTTT	CASSLLGGTGSESTEAFF
.	TRBV7-9	12	TRBJ1-5	.	TGTGCCGGCAGCCTCAGCGTTCAGCTCCAGCATTTT	CAGSLSVQLQHF
few	TRBV9	15	TRBJ1-1	TRBD1	TGTGCCAGCAGCGACAGTCCCGGGACAGGGATCAAGGCTTTCTTT	CASSDSPGTGIKAFF
.	TRBV19	17	TRBJ2-7	.	TGTGCCAGTAGTATAGGCCGCATCCGGGACCTTCCCTACGAGCAGTACTTC	CASSIGRIRDLPYEQYF
many	TRBV7-2	15	TRBJ2-5	TRBD1	TGTGCCAGCAGCCAAAGGACAGGGGGGGGAGAGACCCAGTACTTC	CASSQRTGGGETQYF
many	TRBV7-9	15	TRBJ1-2	.	TGTGCCAGCAGCTTAGCGCGATTATGGCCGGGAGGCTACACCTTC	CASSLARLWPGGYTF
many	TRBV20-1	12	TRBJ1-1	.	TGCAGTGCTAGAGGTGACATCACTGAAGCTTTCTTT	CSARGDITEAFF
few	TRBV12-3/TRBV12-4	14	TRBJ1-1	TRBD1	TGTGCCAGCTCACCGGGACAGGGGGAAACTGAAGCTTTCTTT	CASSPGQGETEAFF
few	TRBV29-1	12	TRBJ1-3	.	TGCAGCGTTGAAGGAGCTGGAAACACCATATATTTT	CSVEGAGNTIYF
.	TRBV7-3	16	TRBJ2-6	TRBD1	TGTGCCAGCAGGAGACAGGGGGCTACTGGGGCCAACGTCCTGACTTTC	CASRRQGATGANVLTF
few	TRBV6-5	16	TRBJ1-4	TRBD1	TGTGCCAGCAGTTACTTTGGACAGGCAACTAATGAAAAACTGTTTTTT	CASSYFGQATNEKLFF
many	TRBV4-1	15	TRBJ2-7	.	TGCGCCAGCAGCCAAGGAAGGCAGGGCGGCTACGAGCAGTACTTC	CASSQGRQGGYEQYF
few	TRBV20-1	13	TRBJ2-7	.	TGCAGTGCTGCCCCCGGGATGGCCTACGAGCAGTACTTC	CSAAPGMAYEQYF
many	TRBV7-9	14	TRBJ2-7	TRBD1	TGTGCCAGCAGCTCCCGGACAGGGACCTACGAGCAGTACTTC	CASSSRTGTYEQYF
.	TRBV20-1	16	TRBJ1-5	.	TGCAGTGCTAGCGCAATCGAGGGGAGAAGGCGGGAGACCCAGCATTTT	CSASAIEGRRRETQHF
many	TRBV7-3	15	TRBJ1-1	.	TGTGCCAGCAGCTTAACAGTAACAGGGAACACTGAAGCTTTCTTT	CASSLTVTGNTEAFF
many	TRBV10-3	14	TRBJ2-7	TRBD2	TGTGCCATCACTGAGCCGGGACTAGCCTACGAGCAGTACTTC	CAITEPGLAYEQYF
many	TRBV6-6	16	TRBJ1-3	TRBD1	TGTGCCAGCAGCCGGACAGGGGGATCGGATGGAAACACCATATATTTT	CASSRTGGSDGNTIYF
.	TRBV29-1	13	TRBJ1-5	TRBD1	TGCAGCGTTTACTACACAGGGGAAGAGACCCAGCATTTT	CSVYYTGEETQHF
once	TRBV7-8	12	TRBJ2-5	TRBD1	TGTGCCAGCAGCCCCGGACAGGGGAACCAGTACTTC	CASSPGQGNQYF
.	TRBV7-9	16	TRBJ2-1	.	TGTGCCAGCAGATTTTCTGACATCGGGCCCTACAATGAGCAGTTCTTC	CASRFSDIGPYNEQFF
.	TRBV20-1	12	TRBJ2-5	.	TGCAGTGCTAGGGCGAGGGGAGAGACCCAGTACTTC	CSARARGETQYF
many	TRBV12-3/TRBV12-4	14	TRBJ2-5	.	TGTGCCAGCAGTCAACGGGACTTCCAAGAGACCCAGTACTTC	CASSQRDFQETQYF
.	TRBV24-1	11	TRBJ2-3	.	TGTGCCACTCGAAACACGGATACGCAGTATTTT	CATRNTDTQYF
.	TRBV7-2	18	TRBJ2-1	.	TGTGCCAGCAGCTTAAAGGGGATCTCGGGAAGCTCCTACAATGAGCAGTTCTTC	CASSLKGISGSSYNEQFF